These 19 T cell receptor beta chains came from one sample sequenced in a study of T-cell memory formation after mild COVID-19. TCRdb re-derived calls from the 5' RACE reads in MiXCR, one entry per CDR3 protein. This sample carries roughly 130,000 distinct CDR3 sequences, 16% of them seen once, and the ten largest clones take 14%. Sequencing was carried out using PBMCs or a T cell subset sorted from them (not recorded which). These receptors all come from an adult woman who had mild COVID-19 (a few samples of this study predate the infection). Cell type and time point are not known.

The rearrangement joins TRBV20-1 to TRBJ2-5; D is perhaps TRBD2 (6 bases). Trimming left V 3 bases short and J 1 base short, with 12 bases between. CDR1 is DFQATT, CDR2 SNEGSKA, per germline (reference sequence). The CDR3 covers 14 residues. In nucleotides, the CDR3 is TGCAGTGCTAGTCTCGCGGGAACCCAAGAGACCCAGTACTTC. Protein sequence: CSASLAGTQETQYF.

The chain is built from TRBV4-1 and TRBJ1-1, with TRBD1 as a possible D gene (5 bases). Germline lookup yields CDR1 MGHRA and CDR2 YSYEKL. The V end was cut by 0 bases, the J end by 4 bases, with 12 bases between. CDR3 length: 15 amino acids. CDR3 coding DNA: TGCGCCAGCAGCCAAGAGGGTAGGGGAGGCACTGAAGCTTTCTTT. Translating it yields CASSQEGRGGTEAFF.

This clonotype was seen a handful of times. The chain carries TRBV5-1 and TRBJ2-3; possibly TRBD2 for D (5 bases). In germline, CDR1 is SGHRS, CDR2 YFSETQ. The CDR3 is made up of 17 amino acids. The V end was cut by 0 bases, the J end by 1 base, with 15 bases between. The CDR3 reads CASSLDGGGPRTDTQYF. The CDR3 DNA is TGCGCCAGCAGCTTGGACGGCGGCGGGCCCCGCACAGATACGCAGTATTTT.

This clonotype was seen only a few times. The CDR3 loop is CASSFRTSGSAEQYF. CDR3 in DNA: TGTGCCAGCAGTTTTAGGACTAGCGGGAGTGCTGAGCAGTACTTC. V and J are TRBV12-3 or TRBV12-4 and TRBJ2-7; 13 bases are shared with TRBD2. The ends lost 3 bases at V and 7 bases at J; junction bases unmatched: 6. This CDR3 has 15 residues.

The V and J genes are TRBV20-1 and TRBJ2-7; 9 nucleotides match TRBD2. The length of the CDR3 is 13 residues. Germline values: CDR1 DFQATT, CDR2 SNEGSKA (reference sequence). The V segment lost 2 bases and the J segment 7 bases; nucleotides outside the gene matches: 6. CDR3: CSARSLAGWEQYF. DNA for the CDR3: TGCAGTGCTAGATCCCTAGCGGGGTGGGAGCAGTACTTC.

The chain links TRBV28 to TRBJ2-4; 8 nucleotides agree with TRBD1. The CDR3 loop spans 15 amino acids. The V gene's germline CDR1 is MDHEN and CDR2 SYDVKM. V lost 5 bases and J lost 3; bases outside the gene matches: 6. DNA for the CDR3: TGTGCCAGCAGTCCGCAGGGGGCTAGCAAAAACATTCAGTACTTC. Encoded protein: CASSPQGASKNIQYF.

This clonotype has only a few counts. The rearrangement uses TRBV9 and TRBJ2-3, with D hard to call. There are 15 residues in the CDR3. V was pared by 0 bases and J by 0 bases, with 8 bases between. CDR1 is SGDLS, CDR2 YYNGEE, per germline. Here the CDR3 DNA reads TGTGCCAGCAGCGTAGTATGGGGAAGCACAGATACGCAGTATTTT. It yields the protein CASSVVWGSTDTQYF.

This clonotype was detected only a few times. This chain connects TRBV4-3 to TRBJ1-5; possibly TRBD1 for D (5 bases). Germline-derived CDR1 and CDR2 are LGHNA and YSLEER. Between the trimmed V and J ends, which lost 0 bases and 9 bases, there was a span of 15 bases. The CDR3 totals 15 residues. CDR3 in amino acids: CASSQDHTGGSPQHF. Here the CDR3 DNA reads TGCGCCAGCAGCCAAGATCACACAGGTGGCTCGCCCCAGCATTTT.

This clonotype showed up just a few times. The gene calls are TRBV19 and TRBJ2-7; TRBD1 is a possible D gene (6 bases). Trimming removed 6 bases at V and 0 bases at J, with 12 bases between. Looked up from germline, CDR1 is LNHDA and CDR2 is SQIVND (reference sequence). The CDR3 spans 14 residues. The CDR3 DNA reads as TGTGCCAGTAGCCCAACAGGGAGCTCCTACGAGCAGTACTTC. Its translation is CASSPTGSSYEQYF.

This clonotype has more than one count but fewer than ten. This chain uses TRBV27 with TRBJ2-1; 11 nucleotides line up with TRBD2. CDR1 and CDR2 from the germline V gene are MNHEY and SMNVEV (reference sequence). This CDR3 is 15 amino acids long. Trimming removed 5 bases from V and 9 bases from J; junction bases left unmatched: 9. The CDR3 loop reads CASSRRLAGGVEQFF. The DNA of the CDR3 is TGTGCCAGCAGTAGGAGGCTAGCGGGAGGCGTTGAGCAGTTCTTC.

This clonotype has a handful of counts. CDR3 sequence reads: CASSLGLSRGRYNEQFF. The CDR3 nucleotides read TGTGCCAGCAGCCTCGGACTTTCCCGGGGGCGCTACAATGAGCAGTTCTTC. J is TRBJ2-1 and V is TRBV4-2; perhaps D is TRBD1 or TRBD2 (6 bases each). The V and J ends lost 4 bases and 3 bases respectively, with 19 bases between them. Germline assignment: CDR1 LGHNA and CDR2 YNFKEQ. CDR3 length equals 17 residues.

In its sample, this clonotype was seen a few times. This sequence joins TRBV7-9 and TRBJ1-1, with 11 bases fitting TRBD1. The CDR3 is 14 amino acids. Germline V gives CDR1 SEHNR, CDR2 FQNEAQ (reference sequence). Germline trimming cut 5 bases from V and 14 bases from J; bases unmatched to any gene: 13. This CDR3 is CASSPHGGGQGEFF. CDR3 nucleotides: TGTGCCAGCAGCCCCCACGGGGGGGGACAGGGGGAATTCTTT.

The chain is built from TRBV29-1 and TRBJ2-5, with 9 positions matching TRBD2. V trimming: 2 bases; J trimming: 1 base; junction bases outside the gene matches: 5. The CDR3 sequence is 15 residues long. Looked up from germline, CDR1 is SQVTM and CDR2 is ANQGSEA. The CDR3 DNA follows: TGCAGCGTTGAATCTAGCGGGGTGATCCAAGAGACCCAGTACTTC. Protein product: CSVESSGVIQETQYF.

This clonotype was counted a few times. The V gene is TRBV4-1, the J gene TRBJ1-1; tentatively, D is TRBD1 (5 bases). The V gene's germline CDR1 is MGHRA and CDR2 YSYEKL. V was pared by 0 bases and J by 6 bases, with 11 bases between. This CDR3 is built from 14 residues. The CDR3 reads CASSQDTRGAEAFF. The CDR3 DNA reads TGCGCCAGCAGCCAAGATACGAGGGGTGCTGAAGCTTTCTTT.

The V call is TRBV7-2, the J call TRBJ2-1; TRBD1 matches at 10 bases. Germline V lookup: CDR1 SGHTA, CDR2 FQGNSA. Trimming took 5 bases from V and 9 from J; bases not matched to a gene: 4. The CDR3 is 13 amino acids. CDR3 in amino acids: CASSSRDRGEQFF. CDR3 coding DNA: TGTGCCAGCAGCAGCCGGGACAGGGGTGAGCAGTTCTTC.

The V gene is TRBV12-3 or TRBV12-4, the J gene TRBJ1-1, with TRBD1 matching 7 bases. Trimming removed 6 bases from V and 1 base from J; junction bases left unmatched: 5. The CDR3 totals 14 residues. The CDR3 sequence: CASSETGRNTEAFF. In nucleotides, the CDR3 is TGTGCCAGCAGCGAGACAGGGAGGAACACTGAAGCTTTCTTT.

This clonotype was found a few times. The CDR3 DNA reads as TGCAGCGTTGAGAGTCACTACGAGCAGTACTTC. Translated, it gives CSVESHYEQYF. V and J are TRBV29-1 and TRBJ2-7; no reliable D call. The CDR3 runs 11 residues. V dropped 3 bases and J dropped 3 bases, with 6 bases sitting between them. Germline loops: CDR1 SQVTM, CDR2 ANQGSEA.

The rearrangement joins TRBV20-1 to TRBJ2-1, with unresolved D. In germline, CDR1 is DFQATT, CDR2 SNEGSKA (reference sequence). This CDR3 contains 14 residues. Trimming stripped 3 bases from V and 5 bases from J, with 14 bases between. DNA of the CDR3: TGCAGTGCTAGGACCCCTGGTTTACACAATGAGCAGTTCTTC. This encodes CSARTPGLHNEQFF.

The table lists this clonotype with a few counts. The chain couples TRBV18 to TRBJ2-1; tentative D call: TRBD2 (5 bases). Germline values: CDR1 KGHSH, CDR2 LQKENI. V was pared by 1 base and J by 7 bases, with 14 bases between. This CDR3 region has 15 residues. The CDR3 nucleotides read TGTGCCAGCTCACCACAGAGCGGATCATTAAATGAGCAGTTCTTC. Translated: CASSPQSGSLNEQFF. The full variable domain, its missing parts supplied by reference TRBV18 and TRBJ2-1, is NAGVMQNPRHLVRRRGQEARLRCSPMKGHSHVYWYRQLPEEGLKFMVYLQKENIIDESGMPKERFSAEFPKEGPSILRIQQVVRGDSAAYFCASSPQSGSLNEQFFGPGTRLTVL.